The subject of this entry is one T cell receptor (beta chain). Antigen specificity is unknown. CDR3-region Arm-PCR and iRepertoire HTBI primers produced the TCR beta libraries. TCRdb passed the multiplex PCR reads through MiXCR, listing each CDR3 protein once. The sample has approximately 350,000 distinct CDR3 sequences; 20% to 25% are singletons. Trimming shortened V by 3 bases and J by 4 bases, and 25 bases separated the two germline ends. CDR3 size: 19 residues. Germline CDR1 is KGHSH and CDR2 is LQKENI. Time point specified: persistent/refractory GD, antithyroid drugs over 5 years with positive TRAb. Generation of the TCR library employed RNA extracted from PBMCs. These data belong to a study of regulatory T cells in long-lasting Graves disease. Across the whole study: Positive TSH receptor antibodies alongside over 5 years of antithyroid drugs were what marked Graves' disease as persistent. Study-wide findings and caveats: Persistent disease preferred TRBV28, TRBJ1-2 and TRBJ2-5.

This specimen consisted of peripheral blood mononuclear cells (PBMCs), obtained when the disease was refractory, from a patient treated with antithyroid drugs. The sequence was collected from a woman between 35 and 50 years old with Graves disease. The genes are TRBV18 and TRBJ1-5; D unclear. DNA of the CDR3: TGTGCCAGCTCACCGAGTCTGAGCCCCGCGGGCATGAGGAATCAGCCCCAGCATTTT. This translates into CASSPSLSPAGMRNQPQHF.